This TCR beta chain was documented in a study of early T cells in non-severe SARS-CoV-2 infection. Across the whole study: Chains stayed unpaired after sequencing of bulk RNA from unsorted whole blood.

As to this clonotype: What it binds is not known.

Trimming left V 2 bases short and J 5 bases short, with 6 bases between. This CDR3 comprises 12 residues. The germline CDR1 and CDR2 sequences are SGHDT and YYEEEE. Findings and caveats of the study: VDJdb matches were skewed toward anti-spike CD8 T cell responses.

Individual cDNA molecules carried attached unique molecular identifiers. TCRdb re-called the 5' RACE reads through MiXCR, storing one row per CDR3 protein. The top ten hold roughly 5% of the sample, which has roughly 68,000 distinct CDR3 sequences, 4.9% seen once. The TCR was taken from an adult who was a healthcare worker with PCR-confirmed SARS-CoV-2 infection or an uninfected control (not recorded which). Sample: whole blood. The genes are TRBV5-6 and TRBJ2-3; D not resolved. CDR3 amino acids: CASSFTGDTQYF. DNA for the CDR3: TGTGCCAGCAGCTTTACGGGAGATACGCAGTATTTT.